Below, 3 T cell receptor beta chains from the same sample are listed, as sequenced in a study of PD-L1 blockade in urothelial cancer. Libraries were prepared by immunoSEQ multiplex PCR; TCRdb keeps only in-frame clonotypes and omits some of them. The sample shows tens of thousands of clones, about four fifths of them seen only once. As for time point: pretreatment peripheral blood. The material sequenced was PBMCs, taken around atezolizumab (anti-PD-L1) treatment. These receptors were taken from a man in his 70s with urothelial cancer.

The CDR3 loop is CASRTRGGRAQTEPGNTIYF. For the CDR3, the DNA is TGTGCCAGCAGAACAAGGGGGGGAAGGGCACAGACAGAGCCTGGAAACACCATATATTTT. The chain carries TRBV11-3 and TRBJ1-3; perhaps TRBD1 as D (6 bases). This CDR3 spans 20 amino acids. Germline CDR1 reads SGHNT; CDR2 reads YENEEA. V was trimmed by 6 bases and J by 2 bases, leaving 29 bases between them.

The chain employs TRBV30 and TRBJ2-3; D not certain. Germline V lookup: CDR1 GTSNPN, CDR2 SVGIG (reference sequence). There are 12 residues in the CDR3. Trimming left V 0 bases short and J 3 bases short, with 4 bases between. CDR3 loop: CAWSVQTDTQYF. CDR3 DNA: TGTGCCTGGAGTGTACAAACAGATACGCAGTATTTT.

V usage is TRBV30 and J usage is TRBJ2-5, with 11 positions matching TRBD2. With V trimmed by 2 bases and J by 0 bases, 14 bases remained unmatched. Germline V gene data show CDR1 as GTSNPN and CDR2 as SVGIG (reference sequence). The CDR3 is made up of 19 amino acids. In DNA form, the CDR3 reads TGTGCCTGGAGTATACACGTTACTAGCGGGAGTCGGAACCAAGAGACCCAGTACTTC. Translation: CAWSIHVTSGSRNQETQYF.